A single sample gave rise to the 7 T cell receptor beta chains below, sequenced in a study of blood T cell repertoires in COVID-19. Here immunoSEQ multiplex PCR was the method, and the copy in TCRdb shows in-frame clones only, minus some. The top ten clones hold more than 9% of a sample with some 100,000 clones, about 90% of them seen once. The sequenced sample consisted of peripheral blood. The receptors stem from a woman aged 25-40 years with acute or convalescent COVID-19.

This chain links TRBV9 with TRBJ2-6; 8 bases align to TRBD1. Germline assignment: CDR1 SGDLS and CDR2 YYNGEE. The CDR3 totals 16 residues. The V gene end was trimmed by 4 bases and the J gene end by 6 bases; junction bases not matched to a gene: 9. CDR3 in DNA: TGTGCCAGCAGCCAAAATCGGGACAGGTCGGCCAACGTCCTGACTTTC. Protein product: CASSQNRDRSANVLTF.

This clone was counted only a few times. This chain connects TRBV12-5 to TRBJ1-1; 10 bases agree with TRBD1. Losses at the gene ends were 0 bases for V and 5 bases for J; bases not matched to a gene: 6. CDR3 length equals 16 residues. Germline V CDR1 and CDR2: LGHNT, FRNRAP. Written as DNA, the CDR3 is TGTGCTAGTGGTTTGGTACTGGGACAGGGGAAGACTGAAGCTTTCTTT. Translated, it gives CASGLVLGQGKTEAFF.

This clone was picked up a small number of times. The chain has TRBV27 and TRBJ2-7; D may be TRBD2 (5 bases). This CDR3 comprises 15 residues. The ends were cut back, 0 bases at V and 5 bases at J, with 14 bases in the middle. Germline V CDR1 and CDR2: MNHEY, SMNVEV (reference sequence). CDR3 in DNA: TGTGCCAGCAGTTTATCCGGAGGCAGGCAGCACGAGCAGTACTTC. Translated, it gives CASSLSGGRQHEQYF.

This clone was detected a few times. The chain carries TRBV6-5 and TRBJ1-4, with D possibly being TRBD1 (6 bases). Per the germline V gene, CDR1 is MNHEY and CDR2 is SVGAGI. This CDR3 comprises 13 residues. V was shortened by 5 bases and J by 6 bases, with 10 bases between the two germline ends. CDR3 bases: TGTGCCAGCAGTAGGGGGTATGATGAAAAACTGTTTTTT. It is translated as CASSRGYDEKLFF.

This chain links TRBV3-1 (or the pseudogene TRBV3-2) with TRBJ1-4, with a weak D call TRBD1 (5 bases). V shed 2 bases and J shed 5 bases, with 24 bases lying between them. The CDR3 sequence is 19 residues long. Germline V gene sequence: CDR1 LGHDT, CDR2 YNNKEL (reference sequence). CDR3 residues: CASSQSRLGGARGNEKLFF. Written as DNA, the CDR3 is TGTGCCAGCAGCCAATCGCGCCTCGGAGGGGCGCGGGGGAATGAAAAACTGTTTTTT.

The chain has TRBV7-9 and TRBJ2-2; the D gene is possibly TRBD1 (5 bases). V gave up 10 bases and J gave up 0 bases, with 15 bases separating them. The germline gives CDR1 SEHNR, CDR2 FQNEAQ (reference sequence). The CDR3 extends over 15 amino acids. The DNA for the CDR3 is TGTGCCACCACTTCCGACAGTTCGAACACCGGGGAGCTGTTTTTT. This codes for CATTSDSSNTGELFF. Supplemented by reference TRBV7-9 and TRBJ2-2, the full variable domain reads DTGVSQNPRHKITKRGQNVTFRCDPISEHNRLYWYRQTLGQGPEFLTYFQNEAQLEKSRLLSDRFSAERPKGSFSTLEIQRTEQGDSAMYLCATTSDSSNTGELFFGEGSRLTVL.

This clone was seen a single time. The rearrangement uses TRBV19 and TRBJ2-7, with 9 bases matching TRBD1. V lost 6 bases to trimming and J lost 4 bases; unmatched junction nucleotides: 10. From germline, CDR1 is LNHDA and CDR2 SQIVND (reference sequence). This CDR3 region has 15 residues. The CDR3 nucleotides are TGTGCCAGTAGCCTTACCGGGACAGGGAGGTACGAGCAGTACTTC. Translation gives CASSLTGTGRYEQYF. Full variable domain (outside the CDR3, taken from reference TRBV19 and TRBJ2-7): DGGITQSPKYLFRKEGQNVTLSCEQNLNHDAMYWYRQDPGQGLRLIYYSQIVNDFQKGDIAEGYSVSREKKESFPLTVTSAQKNPTAFYLCASSLTGTGRYEQYFGPGTRLTVT.